This paragraph reports one T cell receptor (beta chain). Its antigen is not known. The data originate from a study of pediatric ulcerative colitis. Generated by immunoSEQ multiplex PCR, the TCRdb table keeps only in-frame clones and is missing some. Among around 12,000 clones listed, roughly 80% were seen once. General study results and limits: A couple of rectal clonotypes were found only in ulcerative colitis patients, all of them. Ulcerative colitis patients shared more blood-rectal clones than controls.

Rectal tissue came from one to two pinch biopsies taken at colonoscopy. This TCR derives from a boy younger than 18 who was a control in a study of pediatric ulcerative colitis. Sequencing used gut tissue.

This chain's CDR3 is CASRTGLASDTQYF. CDR3 in DNA: TGTGCCAGCAGGACGGGACTAGCGTCAGATACGCAGTATTTT. This chain links TRBV6-5 with TRBJ2-3; 10 bases map to TRBD2. This CDR3 contains 14 residues. Unmatched junction bases numbered 4, after V lost 6 bases and J lost 4 bases. Germline CDR1 is MNHEY and CDR2 is SVGAGI.